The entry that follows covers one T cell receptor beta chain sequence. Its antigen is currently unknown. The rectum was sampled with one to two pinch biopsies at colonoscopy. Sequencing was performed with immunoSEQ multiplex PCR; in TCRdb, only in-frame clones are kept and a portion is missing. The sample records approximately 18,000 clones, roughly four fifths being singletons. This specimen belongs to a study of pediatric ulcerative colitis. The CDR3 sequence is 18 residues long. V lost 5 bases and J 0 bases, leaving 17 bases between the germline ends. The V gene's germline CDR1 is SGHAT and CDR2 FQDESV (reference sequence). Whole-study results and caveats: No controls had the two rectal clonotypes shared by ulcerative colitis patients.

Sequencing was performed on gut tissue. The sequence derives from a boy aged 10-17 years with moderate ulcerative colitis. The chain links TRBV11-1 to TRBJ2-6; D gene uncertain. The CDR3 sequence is CASSLDSERYSGANVLTF. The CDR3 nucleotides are TGTGCCAGCAGCCTCGATTCGGAACGATACTCTGGGGCCAACGTCCTGACTTTC.